The rows below give T cell receptor beta chains drawn from one sample of a study of blood T cells in healthy people across ages. TCRdb recomputed calls from the 5' RACE reads with MiXCR, one row per CDR3 protein. The sample records more than 800,000 distinct CDR3 sequences, 29% being singletons. Sequencing was carried out using blood. These receptors all stem from a woman of 80 years or more in good health. The conserved cysteine and the conserved F or W are not part of the CDR3 here. A row's size may be missing; if present it is once, few, many or a size class.

SVNQNRATDTQY	12	once	TRBJ2-3	TRBV29-1
ATSRDRAIGAEGDTQY	16	.	TRBJ2-3	TRBV15
ASSQNRATKETQY	13	many	TRBJ2-5	TRBV3-1
ASSQIVRLAGGTSSYEQY	18	.	.	TRBV4-1
ASSLASQNNQPQH	13	.	TRBJ1-5	TRBV7-2
ASSPGVLTEAF	11	.	TRBJ1-1	TRBV3-1
ATMGQGTDTQY	11	few	TRBJ2-3	TRBV24-1
ASSFGKNIQY	10	many	TRBJ2-4	TRBV28
ASPIPDGVEGDNYGYT	16	.	TRBJ1-2	TRBV6-1
ASSWGGQGAGEQF	13	.	TRBJ2-1	TRBV6-2/TRBV6-3
SARGGWGSYNEQF	13	many	TRBJ2-1	TRBV20-1
ASSWGQGGRKLF	12	.	TRBJ1-4	TRBV5-7
ASSYWAARGWGNEGKLF	17	.	TRBJ1-4	TRBV6-5
ASSLGPGQGALYEQY	15	.	TRBJ2-7	TRBV5-1
ASTSGGAVREQF	12	many	TRBJ2-1	TRBV28
ASRPGGKNIQY	11	few	TRBJ2-4	TRBV19
ASSLASCYGYT	11	few	TRBJ1-2	TRBV5-1
ASTPGQGKEGVYNSPLH	17	few	TRBJ1-6	TRBV12-3/TRBV12-4
ASSQGVGKYEQY	12	.	TRBJ2-7	TRBV4-1
SANRKTSGGFYNEQF	15	many	TRBJ2-1	TRBV20-1
ATSEGTGSATNEKLF	15	.	TRBJ1-4	TRBV24-1
SARPGGTSPQPQH	13	many	TRBJ1-5	TRBV20-1
ASSNLQGASAAF	12	few	TRBJ1-1	TRBV6-2/TRBV6-3
ASGQRNTGELF	11	few	TRBJ2-2	TRBV2
ASSLLGTGDVYGYT	14	many	TRBJ1-2	TRBV2
ASSLALGTEAF	11	many	TRBJ1-1	TRBV5-1
ASSSDYSPLH	10	few	TRBJ1-6	TRBV5-1
ASSPPGQRSTDTQY	14	.	TRBJ2-3	TRBV5-1
SASGQPSTDTQY	12	many	TRBJ2-3	TRBV20-1
ASSPPGLAGGSETQY	15	few	TRBJ2-5	TRBV18
ASSLEGALETQY	12	many	TRBJ2-5	TRBV5-1
ASSLRTKGSGNTIY	14	once	TRBJ1-3	TRBV7-9
ASSSGRTGGVYNEQF	15	many	TRBJ2-1	TRBV5-1
ASSLATGGPEAF	12	.	TRBJ1-1	TRBV7-6
ASSARDHTDTQY	12	few	TRBJ2-3	TRBV7-9
ATSVQLVQETQY	12	.	TRBJ2-5	TRBV15
ASSQDYGAAGNTIY	14	.	TRBJ1-3	TRBV3-1